Below are 3 T cell receptor beta chains sequenced from a single sample in a study of regulatory T cells in long-lasting Graves disease. Arm-PCR of CDR3 regions and iRepertoire HTBI primers were used to build TCR beta libraries. TCRdb redid the calling of the multiplex PCR reads with MiXCR, one entry per CDR3 protein. The data show some 250,000 distinct CDR3 sequences, with more than 15% seen just once and around 15% held by the top ten. Time point defined: newly diagnosed GD, antithyroid drugs for less than 3 months. PBMCs were the source of the RNA used for TCR sequencing. In addition, the sample was reused for a study of T cells in Graves' hyperthyroidism and ophthalmopathy.

Sample: peripheral blood mononuclear cells (PBMCs), taken at new diagnosis, from a patient treated with antithyroid drugs. These receptors originate from a woman aged 30 to 39 with Graves disease.

This clonotype was counted many times. The chain combines TRBV13 with TRBJ1-2; TRBD1 might be the D (6 bases). CDR1 PRHDT and CDR2 FYEKMQ come from the germline V gene (reference sequence). This CDR3 has 14 residues. Trimming removed 5 bases at V and 3 bases at J, with 13 bases between. The CDR3 loop is CASSPTGMDYGYTF. The CDR3 DNA sequence: TGTGCCAGCAGCCCGACAGGAATGGACTATGGCTACACCTTC.

Points on this clonotype: This may come from a read error, since a much larger clone is one base off. The J gene is TRBJ1-1, the V gene TRBV6-2 or TRBV6-3; possible D gene TRBD1, 5 bases. CDR1 and CDR2 from the germline V gene are MNHEY and SVGEGT. Trimming shortened V by 8 bases and J by 0 bases, and 16 bases separated the two germline ends. This CDR3 spans 15 amino acids. CDR3 sequence (DNA): TGTGCCAGCGCCCGACAGAGGGGACTGAACACTGAAGCTTTCTTT. This translates into CASARQRGLNTEAFF.

At least ten counts were recorded for this clonotype. The J gene is TRBJ2-5, the V gene TRBV20-1; 8 positions agree with TRBD2. V shed 3 bases and J 3 bases; nucleotides not matched to a gene: 0. This CDR3 has 12 amino acids. Germline CDR1 reads DFQATT; CDR2 reads SNEGSKA (reference sequence). The CDR3 spells CSARRGEETQYF. The CDR3 DNA is TGCAGTGCTAGGCGGGGGGAAGAGACCCAGTACTTC.